The 8 T cell receptor beta chains given below trace back to one sample, sequenced in a study of CD8 T cells in ankylosing spondylitis. TCRdb passed the 5' RACE reads through MiXCR, listing each CDR3 protein once. The sample shows about 360,000 distinct CDR3 sequences, roughly 15% of them seen only once. The sequencing input was blood, either unsorted or a sorted T cell fraction (not recorded which). The receptors were sampled from a male donor with ankylosing spondylitis or in good health (not recorded which).

This clonotype was counted between two and nine times. The chain joins TRBV20-1 to TRBJ2-2; the match to TRBD1 covers 9 bases. The CDR3 length is 14 residues. The germline gives CDR1 DFQATT, CDR2 SNEGSKA (reference sequence). This chain's CDR3 is CSVQGARGTGELFF. CDR3 coding DNA: TGCAGCGTACAGGGGGCGCGAGGGACCGGGGAGCTGTTTTTT.

The chain joins TRBV15 to TRBJ2-7, with 8 bases lining up with TRBD2. The CDR3 length is 18 residues. Unmatched junction bases numbered 15, after V lost 0 bases and J lost 5 bases. CDR1 and CDR2 from the germline V gene are LNHNV and YYDKDF (reference sequence). The CDR3 region is CATSRDNRVRAGAHEQYF. The CDR3 DNA reads as TGTGCCACCAGCAGAGATAATCGCGTTAGAGCGGGAGCTCACGAGCAGTACTTC.

This clonotype was observed at least ten times. The rearrangement uses TRBV4-1 and TRBJ2-7; D is uncertain. Trimming removed 0 bases at V and 8 bases at J, with 14 bases between. The CDR3 totals 14 residues. Germline CDR1 is MGHRA and CDR2 is YSYEKL. CDR3 residues: CASSQDDAFTKQYF. The CDR3 DNA reads TGCGCCAGCAGCCAAGATGACGCATTTACGAAGCAGTACTTC.

V is TRBV2 and J is TRBJ2-1, with 8 bases aligning to TRBD2. The CDR3 has 12 residues. Trimming took 11 bases from V and 10 from J; bases not matched to a gene: 10. Germline V gives CDR1 SNHLY, CDR2 FYNNEI. CDR3 loop: CALGGVWNEQFF. CDR3 nucleotide sequence: TGTGCCCTCGGGGGGGTTTGGAACGAGCAGTTCTTC.

The V and J genes are TRBV20-1 and TRBJ2-3; 13 bases align to TRBD2. The CDR3 has 18 amino acids. CDR1 is DFQATT, CDR2 SNEGSKA, per germline (reference sequence). The junction had 12 bases not matched to a gene; V was cut back by 6 bases and J by 0 bases. The CDR3 is CSAAGLAGVISSTDTQYF. The CDR3 DNA is TGCAGTGCCGCCGGACTAGCGGGAGTGATCTCTAGCACAGATACGCAGTATTTT.

This rearrangement joins TRBV12-3 or TRBV12-4 to TRBJ2-4, with TRBD1 matching 8 bases. The CDR3 sequence is 17 residues long. V lost 6 bases to trimming and J lost 0 bases; unmatched junction nucleotides: 10. CDR3: CASSRTGQGLAKNIQYF. For the CDR3, the DNA is TGTGCCAGCAGCCGCACCGGACAGGGCCTAGCCAAAAACATTCAGTACTTC.

This sequence joins TRBV11-2 and TRBJ2-7; tentatively, D is TRBD2 (6 bases). The CDR3 spans 15 residues. Germline CDR1 and CDR2: SGHAT and FQNNGV. V lost 6 bases, J lost 5 bases, and 20 bases lay in between. Here the CDR3 reads CASRAPGGSVNEQYF. The CDR3 nucleotides are TGTGCCAGCAGAGCCCCAGGAGGGAGTGTCAACGAGCAGTACTTC.

The chain uses TRBV20-1 and TRBJ1-4; D is unresolved. Germline assignment: CDR1 DFQATT and CDR2 SNEGSKA (reference sequence). The V and J ends lost 0 bases and 6 bases respectively, with 8 bases between them. This CDR3 has 13 residues. CDR3 residues: CSARDGRDEKLFF. The CDR3 bases are TGCAGTGCTAGAGACGGACGGGATGAAAAACTGTTTTTT.